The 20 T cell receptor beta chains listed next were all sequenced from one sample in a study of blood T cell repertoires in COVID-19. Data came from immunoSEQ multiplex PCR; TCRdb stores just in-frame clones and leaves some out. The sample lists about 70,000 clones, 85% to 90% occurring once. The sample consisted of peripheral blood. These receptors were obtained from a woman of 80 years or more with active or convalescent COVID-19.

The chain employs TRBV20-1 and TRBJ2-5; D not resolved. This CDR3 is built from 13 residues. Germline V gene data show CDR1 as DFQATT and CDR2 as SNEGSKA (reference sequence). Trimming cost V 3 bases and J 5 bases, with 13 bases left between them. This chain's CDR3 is CSASGGALETQYF. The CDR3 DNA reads TGCAGTGCTAGTGGTGGAGCGCTTGAGACCCAGTACTTC.

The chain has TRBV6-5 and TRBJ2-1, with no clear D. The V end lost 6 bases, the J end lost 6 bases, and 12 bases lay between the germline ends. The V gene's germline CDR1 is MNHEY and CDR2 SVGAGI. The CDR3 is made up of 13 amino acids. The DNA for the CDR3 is TGTGCCAGCAGCCTCGCGGTTGGCAATGAGCAGTTCTTC. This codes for CASSLAVGNEQFF.

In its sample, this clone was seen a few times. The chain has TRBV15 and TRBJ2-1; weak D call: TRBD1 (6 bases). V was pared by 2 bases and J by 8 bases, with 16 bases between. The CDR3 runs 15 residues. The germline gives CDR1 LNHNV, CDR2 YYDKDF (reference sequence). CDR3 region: CATSRFPRGSHEQFF. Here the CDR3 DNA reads TGTGCCACCAGCAGATTCCCCAGGGGTAGCCATGAGCAGTTCTTC.

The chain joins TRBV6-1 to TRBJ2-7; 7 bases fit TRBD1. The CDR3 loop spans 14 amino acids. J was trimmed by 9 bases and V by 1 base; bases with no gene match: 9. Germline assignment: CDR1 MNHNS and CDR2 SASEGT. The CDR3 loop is CASSEERTGSRQYF. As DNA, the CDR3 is TGTGCCAGCAGTGAAGAAAGGACAGGCTCTAGGCAGTACTTC.

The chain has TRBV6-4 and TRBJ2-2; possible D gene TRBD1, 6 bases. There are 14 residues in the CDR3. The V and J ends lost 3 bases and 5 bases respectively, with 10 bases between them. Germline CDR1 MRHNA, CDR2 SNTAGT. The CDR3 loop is CASSEAGETGELFF. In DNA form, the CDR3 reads TGTGCCAGCAGTGAGGCAGGGGAAACCGGGGAGCTGTTTTTT.

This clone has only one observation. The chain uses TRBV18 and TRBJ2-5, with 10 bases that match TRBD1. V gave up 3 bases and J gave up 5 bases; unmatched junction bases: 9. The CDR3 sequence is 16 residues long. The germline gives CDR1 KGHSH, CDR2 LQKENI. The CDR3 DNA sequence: TGTGCCAGCTCACCCTTTCGAGGGACAGGGGACGAGACCCAGTACTTC. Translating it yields CASSPFRGTGDETQYF. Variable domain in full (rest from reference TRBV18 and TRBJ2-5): NAGVMQNPRHLVRRRGQEARLRCSPMKGHSHVYWYRQLPEEGLKFMVYLQKENIIDESGMPKERFSAEFPKEGPSILRIQQVVRGDSAAYFCASSPFRGTGDETQYFGPGTRLLVL.

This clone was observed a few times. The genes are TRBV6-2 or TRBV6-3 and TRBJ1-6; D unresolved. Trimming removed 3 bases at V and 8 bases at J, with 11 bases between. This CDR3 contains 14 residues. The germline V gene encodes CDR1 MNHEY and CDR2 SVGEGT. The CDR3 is CASSYAEPDSPLHF. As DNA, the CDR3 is TGTGCCAGCAGTTATGCGGAACCGGATTCACCCCTCCACTTT.

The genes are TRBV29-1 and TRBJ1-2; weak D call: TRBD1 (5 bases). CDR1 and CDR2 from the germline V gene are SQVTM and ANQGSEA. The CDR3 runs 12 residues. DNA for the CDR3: TGCAGTGGGGGGTCCGCAAACTATGGCTACACCTTC. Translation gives CSGGSANYGYTF.

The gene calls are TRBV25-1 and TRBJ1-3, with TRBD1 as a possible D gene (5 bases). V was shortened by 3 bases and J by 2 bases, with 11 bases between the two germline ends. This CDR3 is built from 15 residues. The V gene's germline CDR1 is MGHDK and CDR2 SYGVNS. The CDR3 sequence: CASSEAGSAGNTIYF. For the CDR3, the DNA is TGTGCCAGCAGTGAGGCAGGGTCCGCTGGAAACACCATATATTTT.

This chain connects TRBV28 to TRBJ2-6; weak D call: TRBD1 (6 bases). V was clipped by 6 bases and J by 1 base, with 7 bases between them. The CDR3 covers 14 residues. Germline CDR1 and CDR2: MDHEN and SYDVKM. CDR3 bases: TGTGCCAGCAGAGGGACATCTGGGGCCAACGTCCTGACTTTC. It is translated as CASRGTSGANVLTF.

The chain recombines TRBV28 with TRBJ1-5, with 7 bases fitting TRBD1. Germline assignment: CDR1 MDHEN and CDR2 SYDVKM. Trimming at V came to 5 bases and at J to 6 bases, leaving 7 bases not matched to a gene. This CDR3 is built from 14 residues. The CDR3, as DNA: TGTGCCAGCAGTCGAGCAGGGGGGCGTCAGCCCCAGCATTTT. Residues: CASSRAGGRQPQHF.

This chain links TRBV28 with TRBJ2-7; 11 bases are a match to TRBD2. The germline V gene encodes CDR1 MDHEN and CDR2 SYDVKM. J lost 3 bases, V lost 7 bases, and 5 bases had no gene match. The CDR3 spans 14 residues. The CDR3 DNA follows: TGTGCCAGCAACTTACTAGCGGGGGACTACGAGCAGTACTTC. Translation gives CASNLLAGDYEQYF.

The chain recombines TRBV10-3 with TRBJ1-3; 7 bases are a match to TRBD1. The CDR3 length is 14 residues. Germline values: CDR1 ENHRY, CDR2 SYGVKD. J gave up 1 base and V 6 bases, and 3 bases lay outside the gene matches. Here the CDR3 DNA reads TGTGCCATCAGGCAGGGGGGATCTGGAAACACCATATATTTT. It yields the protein CAIRQGGSGNTIYF.

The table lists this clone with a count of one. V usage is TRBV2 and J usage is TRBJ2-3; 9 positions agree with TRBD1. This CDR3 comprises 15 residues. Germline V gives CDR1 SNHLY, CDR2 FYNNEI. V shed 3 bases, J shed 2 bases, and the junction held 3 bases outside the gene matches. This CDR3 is CASSDRTGATDTQYF. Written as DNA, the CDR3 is TGTGCCAGCAGTGATAGGACAGGGGCCACAGATACGCAGTATTTT.

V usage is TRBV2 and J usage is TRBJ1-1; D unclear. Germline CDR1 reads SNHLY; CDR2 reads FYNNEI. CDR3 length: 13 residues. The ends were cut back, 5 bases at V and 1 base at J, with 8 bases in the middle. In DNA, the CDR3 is TGTGCCAGCAGTCAAGTTAGGAACACTGAAGCTTTCTTT. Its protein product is CASSQVRNTEAFF.

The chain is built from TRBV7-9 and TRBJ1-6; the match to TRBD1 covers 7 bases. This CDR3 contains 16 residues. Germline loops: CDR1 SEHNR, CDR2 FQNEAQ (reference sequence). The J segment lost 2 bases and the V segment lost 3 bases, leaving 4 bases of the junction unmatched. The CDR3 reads CASSLTGLTYNSPLHF. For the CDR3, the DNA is TGTGCCAGCAGCTTGACAGGGCTCACCTATAATTCACCCCTCCACTTT.

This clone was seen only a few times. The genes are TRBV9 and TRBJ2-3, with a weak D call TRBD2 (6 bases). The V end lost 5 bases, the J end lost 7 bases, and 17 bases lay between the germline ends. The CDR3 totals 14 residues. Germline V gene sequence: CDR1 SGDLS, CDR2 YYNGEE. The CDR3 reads CASSLGTAGNTQYF. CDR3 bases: TGTGCCAGCAGTCTCGGGACTGCGGGGAATACGCAGTATTTT.

CDR3: CASSPADRVAFF. CDR3 sequence (DNA): TGTGCCAGCAGCCCCGCGGACAGGGTCGCTTTCTTT. V usage is TRBV7-9 and J usage is TRBJ1-1, with 8 bases that match TRBD1. The CDR3 contains 12 residues. Germline V gene sequence: CDR1 SEHNR, CDR2 FQNEAQ (reference sequence). Unmatched junction bases numbered 7, after V lost 5 bases and J lost 11 bases.

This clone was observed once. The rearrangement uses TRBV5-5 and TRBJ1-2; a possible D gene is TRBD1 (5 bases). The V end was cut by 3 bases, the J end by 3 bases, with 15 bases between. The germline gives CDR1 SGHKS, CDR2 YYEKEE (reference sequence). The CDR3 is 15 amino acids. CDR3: CASSSPEGRHYGYTF. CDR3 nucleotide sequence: TGTGCCAGCAGCTCCCCGGAGGGACGGCACTATGGCTACACCTTC.

The CDR3 DNA reads as TGTGCCAGCACCCTCCCTGGGACTGCCTATGGCTACACCTTC. This encodes CASTLPGTAYGYTF. The chain carries TRBV28 and TRBJ1-2; D may be TRBD1 (5 bases). Trimming took 7 bases from V and 4 from J, leaving 16 bases between them. This CDR3 has 14 amino acids. Germline CDR1 MDHEN, CDR2 SYDVKM.